The clone carrying this T cell receptor beta chain was recorded once. No antigen is known for it. The data belong to a study of blood T cells in healthy people across ages. General study findings and limits: Investigators treated diversity estimates from one million T cells as underestimates.

This CDR3 is built from 14 residues. With 7 bases clipped from V and 4 bases from J, the junction kept 8 bases outside the gene matches. PBMCs were isolated at a quantity of at least 6 million per sample. It was with a sample-barcoded 5' primer and a J-beta primer mix that a second PCR of roughly 7 to 12 cycles was run. Each cDNA molecule received a tag from a template-switch adaptor that had 12 random nucleotides. TCRdb reprocessed the 5' RACE reads via MiXCR and lists one record per CDR3 protein. This sample yields roughly 2 million distinct CDR3 sequences, of which roughly 50% are seen a single time; 2.1% belongs to the top ten.

The chain couples TRBV12-3 or TRBV12-4 to TRBJ1-1, with 8 bases lining up with TRBD1. Sequenced material: blood. The TCR sequence derives from a woman aged 40-49 years in good health. This CDR3 reads CASTLDRAVTEAFF. The DNA for the CDR3 is TGTGCCAGCACCCTGGACAGGGCGGTCACTGAAGCTTTCTTT.